Each of the 14 T cell receptor beta chains below was sequenced from the same sample in a study of identical twins. TCRdb called the 5' RACE reads again in MiXCR, with one record for every CDR3 protein. The sample holds some 690,000 distinct CDR3 sequences; around 20% are singletons and the top ten take over 4%. These data are also associated with another study on T cells expressing NK-cell markers.

Sequences were obtained from PBMCs. These receptors all come from a woman younger than 35 in good health.

The chain combines TRBV6-1 with TRBJ2-5, with TRBD2 as a possible D gene (6 bases). CDR3 length: 14 amino acids. Germline CDR1 MNHNS, CDR2 SASEGT. V lost 7 bases and J 5 bases, leaving 17 bases between the germline ends. The CDR3 sequence: CASNSRGIYETQYF. CDR3 sequence (DNA): TGTGCCAGCAACTCACGGGGGATCTATGAGACCCAGTACTTC.

This clonotype turned up a few times. This rearrangement joins TRBV27 to TRBJ2-2, with 7 bases lining up with TRBD1. The CDR3 runs 14 residues. CDR1 and CDR2 from the germline V gene are MNHEY and SMNVEV (reference sequence). V shed 7 bases and J 6 bases; nucleotides not matched to a gene: 8. The CDR3 is CASTSVTGAGELFF. The CDR3 coding sequence is TGTGCCAGCACCAGCGTTACAGGGGCCGGGGAGCTGTTTTTT.

This clonotype was seen at least ten times. The rearrangement links TRBV7-2 to TRBJ1-1; D is uncertain. In germline, CDR1 is SGHTA, CDR2 FQGNSA. V was clipped by 2 bases and J by 4 bases, with 11 bases between them. CDR3 length: 14 residues. CDR3 sequence: CASSLRSGGTEAFF. In nucleotides, the CDR3 is TGTGCCAGCAGCTTAAGATCGGGTGGCACTGAAGCTTTCTTT.

The chain's CDR3 is CASRLSGSSTDTQYF. As DNA, the CDR3 is TGTGCCAGCAGGCTTAGCGGGAGTTCCACAGATACGCAGTATTTT. The chain has TRBV7-2 and TRBJ2-3; 9 nucleotides line up with TRBD2. The J segment lost 2 bases and the V segment lost 6 bases, leaving 6 bases of the junction unmatched. Germline CDR1 SGHTA, CDR2 FQGNSA. This CDR3 has 15 amino acids.

The chain uses TRBV12-3 or TRBV12-4 and TRBJ2-1; 11 bases agree with TRBD2. This CDR3 is 17 amino acids long. Trimming removed 2 bases from V and 3 bases from J; junction bases left unmatched: 6. The CDR3 here is CASSLSPTSGNYNEQFF. The DNA for the CDR3 is TGTGCCAGCAGTTTATCTCCGACTAGCGGGAACTACAATGAGCAGTTCTTC.

This clonotype was counted many times. The genes are TRBV28 and TRBJ1-2; 7 bases match TRBD1. The CDR3 spans 14 residues. The germline V gene has CDR1 MDHEN and CDR2 SYDVKM. Trimming cost V 5 bases and J 5 bases; bases outside gene matches: 8. The CDR3 protein is CASSQGGQKYGYTF. DNA for the CDR3: TGTGCCAGCAGTCAGGGGGGACAGAAATATGGCTACACCTTC.

V usage is TRBV11-2 and J usage is TRBJ2-1, with D hard to call. Trimming removed 5 bases from V and 4 bases from J, with 18 bases in between. CDR1 and CDR2 (germline): SGHAT, FQNNGV. The CDR3 contains 16 residues. CDR3 DNA: TGTGCCAGCAGCCTTGAGGCGCGTCCTCAATACAATGAGCAGTTCTTC. Protein product: CASSLEARPQYNEQFF.

Comment on this clonotype: Given a much more abundant clone one base away, this may be a read error. The J gene is TRBJ2-1, the V gene TRBV20-1; TRBD2 aligns across 10 bases. The CDR3 loop spans 15 amino acids. Germline loops: CDR1 DFQATT, CDR2 SNEGSKA (reference sequence). The CDR3 region is CCARDPSGSYNEQFF. The CDR3 DNA is TGCTGTGCTAGGGACCCTAGCGGGAGCTACAATGAGCAGTTCTTC.

The chain is built from TRBV5-1 and TRBJ2-3; no reliable D call. CDR1 is SGHRS, CDR2 YFSETQ, per germline. Trimming left V 0 bases short and J 4 bases short, with 9 bases between. The CDR3 is 14 amino acids. CDR3 loop: CASSLGALPDTQYF. CDR3 nucleotide sequence: TGCGCCAGCAGCTTGGGGGCGCTCCCAGATACGCAGTATTTT.

The chain combines TRBV10-3 with TRBJ1-1; maybe TRBD1 (6 bases). CDR1 and CDR2 (germline): ENHRY, SYGVKD. V lost 3 bases, J lost 5 bases, and 13 bases lay in between. This CDR3 has 14 amino acids. The CDR3: CAISDGGAQTEAFF. Here the CDR3 DNA reads TGTGCCATCAGTGATGGGGGGGCGCAGACTGAAGCTTTCTTT.

This clonotype was seen repeatedly, ten times or more. The chain joins TRBV5-1 to TRBJ2-7; D is unclear. V lost 2 bases to trimming and J lost 4 bases, with 13 bases between them. CDR1 is SGHRS and CDR2 is YFSETQ in the germline V gene. The CDR3 loop spans 14 amino acids. CDR3 sequence: CASSFAPRGYEQYF. CDR3 nucleotide sequence: TGCGCCAGCAGCTTTGCCCCTCGAGGTTACGAGCAGTACTTC.

This chain uses TRBV10-3 with TRBJ2-3; tentatively, D is TRBD1 or TRBD2 (6 bases each). Looked up from germline, CDR1 is ENHRY and CDR2 is SYGVKD. The CDR3 loop spans 14 amino acids. V gave up 4 bases and J gave up 1 base, with 9 bases separating them. The CDR3 bases are TGTGCCATCAGTGTGGAGGGGGGCACAGATACGCAGTATTTT. It codes for CAISVEGGTDTQYF.

This clonotype was picked up a small number of times. The rearrangement links TRBV20-1 to TRBJ2-1; D uncertain. The CDR3 runs 12 residues. In germline, CDR1 is DFQATT, CDR2 SNEGSKA (reference sequence). V was clipped by 6 bases and J by 4 bases, with 10 bases between them. The CDR3 region has the DNA TGCAGTGCAACCGGAACTTACAATGAGCAGTTCTTC. It translates to CSATGTYNEQFF.

The gene calls are TRBV30 and TRBJ2-3; 7 bases line up with TRBD1. Trimming at V came to 2 bases and at J to 4 bases, leaving 3 bases not matched to a gene. Germline-derived CDR1 and CDR2 are GTSNPN and SVGIG (reference sequence). This CDR3 region has 13 residues. CDR3 residues: CAWSSGTADTQYF. CDR3 nucleotide sequence: TGTGCCTGGAGTTCGGGGACAGCAGATACGCAGTATTTT.